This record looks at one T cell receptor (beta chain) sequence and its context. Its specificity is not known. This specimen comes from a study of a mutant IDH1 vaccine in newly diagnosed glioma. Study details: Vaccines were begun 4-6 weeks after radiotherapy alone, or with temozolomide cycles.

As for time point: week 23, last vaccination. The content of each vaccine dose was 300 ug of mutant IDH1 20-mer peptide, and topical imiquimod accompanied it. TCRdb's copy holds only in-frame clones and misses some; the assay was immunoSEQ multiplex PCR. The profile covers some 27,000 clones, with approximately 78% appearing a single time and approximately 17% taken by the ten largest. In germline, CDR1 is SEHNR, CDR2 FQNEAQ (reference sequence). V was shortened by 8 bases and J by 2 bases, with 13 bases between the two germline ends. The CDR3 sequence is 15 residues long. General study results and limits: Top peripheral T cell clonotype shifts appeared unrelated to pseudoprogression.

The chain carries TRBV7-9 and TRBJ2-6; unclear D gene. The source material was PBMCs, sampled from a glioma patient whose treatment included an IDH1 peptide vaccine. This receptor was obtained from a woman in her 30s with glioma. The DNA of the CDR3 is TGTGCCAGCCCCGGGTGGAATCCTGGGGCCAACGTCCTGACTTTC. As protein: CASPGWNPGANVLTF.